The 9 T cell receptor beta chains presented below share a single source sample, sequenced in a study of tumor and adjacent non-tumor tissue in lung cancer. TCRbeta libraries were built with three rounds of nested PCR, modified from ARM-PCR. Via MiXCR, TCRdb re-called the multiplex PCR reads, giving one row per CDR3 protein. Counted here are 40,000 to 50,000 distinct CDR3 sequences, 64% occurring once; the ten biggest clones make up about 29%. This sample's RNA came from whole unsorted tissue. Distant lung tissue was collected more than 3 cm away from the tumor edge. The specimen was distant non-tumor lung tissue. These receptors originate from a woman between 70 and 85 years old with non-small cell lung cancer.

The rearrangement links TRBV6-5 to TRBJ2-7; 8 bases fit TRBD1. Germline trimming cut 7 bases from V and 13 bases from J; bases unmatched to any gene: 27. Germline lookup yields CDR1 MNHEY and CDR2 SVGAGI. The CDR3 has 17 amino acids. The CDR3 DNA follows: TGTGCCAGCACCCCATCCACACAGGGGGTTTTCTCCCACGACCAATACTTC. Translation gives CASTPSTQGVFSHDQYF.

Remarks on this clonotype: This is likely a read error, given that the CDR3 carries no conserved phenylalanine or tryptophan at its end. The chain carries TRBV4-2 and TRBJ2-7; D is unclear. This CDR3 comprises 13 residues. CDR1 LGHNA and CDR2 YNFKEQ come from the germline V gene. The CDR3 region is CASSQEASYEQYL. CDR3 nucleotides: TGTGCCAGTAGCCAAGAGGCCAGCTACGAGCAGTACCTC.

A note on this clonotype: The junction does not match germline at one end; this may be a read error. The gene calls are TRBV29-1 and TRBJ2-3; possibly TRBD2 for D (6 bases). The CDR3 has 15 residues. CDR1 is SQVTM, CDR2 ANQGSEA, per germline. CDR3 sequence reads: CSGHLARRRTDTQYF. The CDR3 region has the DNA TGCAGTGGCCATCTAGCGAGACGAAGAACAGATACTCAGTATTTT.

The chain combines TRBV20-1 with TRBJ2-4; 12 bases match TRBD2. The CDR3 covers 16 residues. V trimming: 5 bases; J trimming: 13 bases; junction bases outside the gene matches: 18. Germline CDR1 and CDR2: DFQATT and SNEGSKA (reference sequence). The CDR3 nucleotides read TGCAGTGCTGGAAAAACCACTCTAGCGGGAGGGCCCAAACAGTACTTC. Residues: CSAGKTTLAGGPKQYF.

In its sample, this clonotype was seen once. One junction end does not reproduce the germline sequence, and a read error may be involved. The DNA of the CDR3 is TGTGTCAGCAGCCAAGATCACTACGAGCGGTATTTC. Amino acid sequence: CVSSQDHYERYF. V is TRBV14 and J is TRBJ2-7, with D possibly being TRBD2 (5 bases). The CDR3 is 12 amino acids. Germline CDR1 and CDR2: SGHDN and FVKESK.

This clonotype was observed at least ten times. The chain carries TRBV30 and TRBJ1-2; D is undetermined. CDR1 is GTSNPN, CDR2 SVGIG, per germline (reference sequence). CDR3 length: 13 amino acids. V shed 0 bases and J shed 5 bases, with 10 bases lying between them. The CDR3, as DNA: TGTGCCTGGAGTGTAGACATGAATTATGGCTACACCTTC. Its translation is CAWSVDMNYGYTF.

This clonotype was seen only a few times. Since a much larger clone is just one base distant, this may be a read error. V is TRBV20-1 and J is TRBJ2-1; no clear D gene. The V end lost 8 bases, the J end lost 5 bases, and 10 bases lay between the germline ends. The CDR3 totals 11 residues. CDR1 and CDR2 (germline): DFQATT, SNEGSKA (reference sequence). CDR3 nucleotides: TGCAGTTGCACCAACAACAATGAGCAGTTCTTC. Its protein is CSCTNNNEQFF.

This clonotype appeared a few times. The J gene is TRBJ2-3, the V gene TRBV7-3, with a tentative D call TRBD2 (6 bases). CDR1 is SGHTA and CDR2 is FQGTGA in the germline V gene. The CDR3 covers 17 residues. V was trimmed by 5 bases and J by 6 bases, leaving 24 bases between them. CDR3: CASSLLARGYPGDTQYF. CDR3 nucleotides: TGTGCCAGCAGCCTGCTAGCGCGAGGATACCCAGGGGATACGCAGTATTTT.

This clonotype was detected a few times. This may be a read error: a much more frequent sequence differs by one nucleotide. V usage is TRBV28 and J usage is TRBJ1-1, with D tentatively TRBD1 (5 bases). The germline V and J ends were trimmed by 7 bases and 4 bases, with 10 bases remaining between them. The CDR3 is made up of 12 amino acids. Germline V gene sequence: CDR1 MDHEN, CDR2 SYDVKM. CDR3 amino acids: CASNDRGTEAFF. The CDR3, as DNA: TGTGCCAGCAACGACAGAGGCACTGAAGCTTTCTTT.